This is a list of T cell receptor beta chains from one sample in a study of shared clonotypes between healthy human individuals. The protocol was immunoSEQ multiplex PCR, while the TCRdb copy is restricted to in-frame clones and leaves out a portion. Among approximately 97,000 clones listed, under 70% were seen once. Sequencing used memory CD8+ T cells sorted from blood. These receptors were collected from a man aged 25-45 years in good health. The CDR3 runs from the conserved cysteine through the conserved F or W. D genes are given only for firm matches. Expanded clones get a size class; other rows say once, few or many, or leave the size out.

v_gene: TRBV4-1; abundance: once; j_gene: TRBJ2-7; len: 17; d_gene: NA; CDR3nt: TGCGCCAGCAGCCAAGACCCCACTCTAGTAAGCTCCTACGAGCAGTACTTC; CDR3aa: CASSQDPTLVSSYEQYF
v_gene: TRBV5-4; abundance: NA; j_gene: TRBJ2-7; len: 15; d_gene: TRBD1; CDR3nt: TGTGCCAGCAGCACACGAACGGACAGGACCTACGAGCAGTACTTC; CDR3aa: CASSTRTDRTYEQYF
v_gene: TRBV14; abundance: large; j_gene: TRBJ2-1; len: 16; d_gene: NA; CDR3nt: TGTGCCAGCAGCCTAAAGTTGGGGGTTTCCTACAATGAGCAGTTCTTC; CDR3aa: CASSLKLGVSYNEQFF
v_gene: TRBV5-4; abundance: NA; j_gene: TRBJ2-2; len: 15; d_gene: TRBD2; CDR3nt: TGTGCCAGCACCCCAGGGCTAGCGGGGGCCGGGGAGCTGTTTTTT; CDR3aa: CASTPGLAGAGELFF
v_gene: TRBV4-1; abundance: NA; j_gene: TRBJ2-2; len: 12; d_gene: NA; CDR3nt: TGCGCCAGCAGTCGCGGCACCGGGGAGCTGTTTTTT; CDR3aa: CASSRGTGELFF
v_gene: TRBV6-5; abundance: NA; j_gene: TRBJ2-1; len: 13; d_gene: NA; CDR3nt: TGTGCCAGCAGTTACTCTTTTGCGCGGGAGCAGTTCTTC; CDR3aa: CASSYSFAREQFF
v_gene: TRBV11-2; abundance: few; j_gene: TRBJ2-1; len: 15; d_gene: TRBD2; CDR3nt: TGTGCCAGCAGCTTAGAATTAGCGGGAGAGGGTGAGCAGTTCTTC; CDR3aa: CASSLELAGEGEQFF
v_gene: TRBV9; abundance: NA; j_gene: TRBJ2-7; len: 15; d_gene: NA; CDR3nt: TGTGCCAGCAGCCAAGGGGCTAGCGTCGCCTACGAGCAGTACTTC; CDR3aa: CASSQGASVAYEQYF
v_gene: TRBV7-8; abundance: once; j_gene: TRBJ2-7; len: 13; d_gene: NA; CDR3nt: TGTGCCAGCAGCCCTCCCTTCCAGGGTTGGAAATACTTC; CDR3aa: CASSPPFQGWKYF
v_gene: TRBV27; abundance: NA; j_gene: TRBJ2-3; len: 14; d_gene: NA; CDR3nt: TGTGCCAGCAGCCGCCAGGCCCCCACAGATACGCAGTATTTT; CDR3aa: CASSRQAPTDTQYF